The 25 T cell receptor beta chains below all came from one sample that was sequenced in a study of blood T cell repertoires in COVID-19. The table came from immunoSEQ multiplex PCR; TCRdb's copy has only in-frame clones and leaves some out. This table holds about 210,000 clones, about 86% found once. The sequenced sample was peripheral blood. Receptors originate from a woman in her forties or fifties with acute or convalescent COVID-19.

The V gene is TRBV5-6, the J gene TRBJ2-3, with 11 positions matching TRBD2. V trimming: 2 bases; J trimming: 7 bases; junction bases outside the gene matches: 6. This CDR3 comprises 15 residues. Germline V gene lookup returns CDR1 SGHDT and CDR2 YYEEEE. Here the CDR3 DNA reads TGTGCCAGCAGCTTCGGGACTAGCGGAGCTTATACGCAGTATTTT. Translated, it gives CASSFGTSGAYTQYF.

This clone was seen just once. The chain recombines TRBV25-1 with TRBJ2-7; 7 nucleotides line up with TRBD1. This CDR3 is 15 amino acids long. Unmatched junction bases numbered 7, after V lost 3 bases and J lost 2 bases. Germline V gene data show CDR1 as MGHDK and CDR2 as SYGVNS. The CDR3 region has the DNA TGTGCCAGCAGTGACCGAACCGGGACAGCCTACGAGCAGTACTTC. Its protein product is CASSDRTGTAYEQYF.

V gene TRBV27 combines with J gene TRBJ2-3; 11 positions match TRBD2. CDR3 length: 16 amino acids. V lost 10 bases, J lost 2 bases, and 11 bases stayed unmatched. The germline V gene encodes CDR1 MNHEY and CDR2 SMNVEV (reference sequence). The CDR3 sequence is CAKNRGTSGLTDTQYF. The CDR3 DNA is TGTGCCAAAAATCGAGGGACTAGCGGCCTCACAGATACGCAGTATTTT.

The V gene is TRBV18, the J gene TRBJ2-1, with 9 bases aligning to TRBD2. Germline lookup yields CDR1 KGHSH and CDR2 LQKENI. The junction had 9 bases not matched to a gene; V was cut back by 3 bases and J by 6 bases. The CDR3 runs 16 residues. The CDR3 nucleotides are TGTGCCAGCTCACCCTTGACTAGCGGAGGCTCCAATGAGCAGTTCTTC. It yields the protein CASSPLTSGGSNEQFF. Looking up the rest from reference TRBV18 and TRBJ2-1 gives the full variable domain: NAGVMQNPRHLVRRRGQEARLRCSPMKGHSHVYWYRQLPEEGLKFMVYLQKENIIDESGMPKERFSAEFPKEGPSILRIQQVVRGDSAAYFCASSPLTSGGSNEQFFGPGTRLTVL.

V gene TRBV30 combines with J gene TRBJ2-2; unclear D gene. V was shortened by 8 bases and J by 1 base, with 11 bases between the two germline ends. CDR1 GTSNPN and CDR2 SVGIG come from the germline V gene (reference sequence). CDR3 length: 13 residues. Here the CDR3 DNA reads TGTGCCCACCCCGGCGGGAACACCGGGGAGCTGTTTTTT. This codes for CAHPGGNTGELFF.

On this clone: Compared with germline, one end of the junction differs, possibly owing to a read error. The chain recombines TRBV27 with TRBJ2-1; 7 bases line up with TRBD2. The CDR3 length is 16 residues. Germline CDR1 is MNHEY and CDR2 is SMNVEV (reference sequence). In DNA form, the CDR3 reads TGTGCCAGCAGGGCGGGACTACTAACTTCCTCCAATGAGCAGTTCTTC. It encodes CASRAGLLTSSNEQFF.

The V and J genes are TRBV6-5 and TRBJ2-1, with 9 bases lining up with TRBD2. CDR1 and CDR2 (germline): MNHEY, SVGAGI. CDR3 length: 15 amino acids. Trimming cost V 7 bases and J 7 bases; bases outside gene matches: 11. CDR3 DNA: TGTGCCAGCAAATTAGCGGGAGCTATTTGGAATGAGCAGTTCTTC. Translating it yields CASKLAGAIWNEQFF.

The DNA for the CDR3 is TGCGCCAGCAGCATAGGACAGGGGGCGGAAGGATACGAGCAGTACTTC. Its translation is CASSIGQGAEGYEQYF. This rearrangement joins TRBV5-1 to TRBJ2-7, with 11 bases fitting TRBD1. Germline V CDR1 and CDR2: SGHRS, YFSETQ. V gave up 4 bases and J gave up 4 bases; unmatched junction bases: 10. The CDR3 is 16 residues long.

The chain's CDR3 is CASSLGGGGNQPQHF. Here the CDR3 DNA reads TGTGCCAGCAGTTTAGGCGGGGGCGGCAATCAGCCCCAGCATTTT. The genes are TRBV28 and TRBJ1-5, with a weak D call TRBD1 (6 bases). This CDR3 has 15 amino acids. The germline gives CDR1 MDHEN, CDR2 SYDVKM. Trimming pared 2 bases from V and 2 bases from J, leaving 10 bases between.

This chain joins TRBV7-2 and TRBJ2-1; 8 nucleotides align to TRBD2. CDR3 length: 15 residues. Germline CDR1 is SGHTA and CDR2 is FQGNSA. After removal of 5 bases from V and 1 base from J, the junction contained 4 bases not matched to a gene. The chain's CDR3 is CASSALAASYNEQFF. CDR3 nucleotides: TGTGCCAGCAGCGCACTAGCGGCATCCTACAATGAGCAGTTCTTC. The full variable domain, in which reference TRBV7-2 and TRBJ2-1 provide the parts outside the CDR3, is GAGVSQSPSNKVTEKGKDVELRCDPISGHTALYWYRQSLGQGLEFLIYFQGNSAPDKSGLPSDRFSAERTGGSVSTLTIQRTQQEDSAVYLCASSALAASYNEQFFGPGTRLTVL.

The CDR3 DNA reads TGTGCCAGCAGGGGGACTCTGGGGGCCAACGTCCTGACTTTC. The encoded protein is CASRGTLGANVLTF. The chain uses TRBV27 and TRBJ2-6, with D tentatively TRBD2 (6 bases). V lost 6 bases and J 4 bases, leaving 10 bases between the germline ends. Germline V gives CDR1 MNHEY, CDR2 SMNVEV (reference sequence). There are 14 residues in the CDR3.

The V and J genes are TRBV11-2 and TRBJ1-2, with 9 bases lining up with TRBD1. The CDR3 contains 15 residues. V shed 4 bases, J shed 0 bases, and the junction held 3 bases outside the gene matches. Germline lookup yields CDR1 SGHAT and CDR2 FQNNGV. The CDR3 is CASSSGTGSNYGYTF. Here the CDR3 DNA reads TGTGCCAGCAGCTCCGGGACAGGGTCTAACTATGGCTACACCTTC. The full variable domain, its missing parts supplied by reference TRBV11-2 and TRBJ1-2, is EAGVAQSPRYKIIEKRQSVAFWCNPISGHATLYWYQQILGQGPKLLIQFQNNGVVDDSQLPKDRFSAERLKGVDSTLKIQPAKLEDSAVYLCASSSGTGSNYGYTFGSGTRLTVV.

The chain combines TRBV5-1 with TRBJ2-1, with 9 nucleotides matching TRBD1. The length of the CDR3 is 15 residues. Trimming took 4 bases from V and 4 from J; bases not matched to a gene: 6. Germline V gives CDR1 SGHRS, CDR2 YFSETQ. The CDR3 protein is CASSPGQGRYNEQFF. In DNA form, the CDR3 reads TGCGCCAGCAGCCCAGGACAGGGGAGATACAATGAGCAGTTCTTC.

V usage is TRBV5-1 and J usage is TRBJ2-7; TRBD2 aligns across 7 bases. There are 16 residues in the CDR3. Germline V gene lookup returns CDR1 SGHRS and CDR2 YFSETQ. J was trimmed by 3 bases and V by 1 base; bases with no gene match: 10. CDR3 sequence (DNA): TGCGCCAGCAGCTTGATGGCTAGCGGAATCCGCTACGAGCAGTACTTC. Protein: CASSLMASGIRYEQYF.

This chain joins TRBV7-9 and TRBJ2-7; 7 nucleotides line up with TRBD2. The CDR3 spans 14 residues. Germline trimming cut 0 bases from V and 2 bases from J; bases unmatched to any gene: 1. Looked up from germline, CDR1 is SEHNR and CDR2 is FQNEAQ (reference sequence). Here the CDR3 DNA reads TGTGCCAGCAGCTTAGCACTAGCGCCCTACGAGCAGTACTTC. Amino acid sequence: CASSLALAPYEQYF.

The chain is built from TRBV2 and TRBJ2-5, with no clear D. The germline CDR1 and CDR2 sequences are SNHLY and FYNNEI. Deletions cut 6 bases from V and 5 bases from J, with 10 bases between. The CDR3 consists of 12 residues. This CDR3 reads CASSSLEETQYF. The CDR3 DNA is TGTGCCAGCAGCTCTCTAGAGGAGACCCAGTACTTC.

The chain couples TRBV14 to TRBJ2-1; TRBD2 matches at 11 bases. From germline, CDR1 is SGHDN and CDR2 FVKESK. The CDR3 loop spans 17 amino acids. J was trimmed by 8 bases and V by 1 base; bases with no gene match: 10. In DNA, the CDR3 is TGTGCCAGCAGCCAAGGTGATAGCGGGAGGGTTTGGGATGAGCAGTTCTTC. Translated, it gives CASSQGDSGRVWDEQFF.

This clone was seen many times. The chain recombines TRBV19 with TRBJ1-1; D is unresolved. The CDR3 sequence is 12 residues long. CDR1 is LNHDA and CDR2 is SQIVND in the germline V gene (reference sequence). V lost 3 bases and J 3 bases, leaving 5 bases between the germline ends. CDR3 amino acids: CASSMPDTEAFF. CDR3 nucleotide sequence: TGTGCCAGTAGTATGCCGGACACTGAAGCTTTCTTT.

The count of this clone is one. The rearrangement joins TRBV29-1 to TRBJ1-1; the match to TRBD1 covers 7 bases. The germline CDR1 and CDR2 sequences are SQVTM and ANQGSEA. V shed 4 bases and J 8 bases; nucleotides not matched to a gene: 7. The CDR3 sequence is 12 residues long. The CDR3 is CSVGVLQGEAFF. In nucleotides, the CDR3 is TGCAGCGTTGGTGTCTTACAGGGGGAAGCTTTCTTT.

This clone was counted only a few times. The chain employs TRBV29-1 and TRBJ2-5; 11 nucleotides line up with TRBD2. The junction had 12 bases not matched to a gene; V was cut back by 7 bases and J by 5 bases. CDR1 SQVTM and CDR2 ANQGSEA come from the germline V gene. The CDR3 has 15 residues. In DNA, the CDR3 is TGCAGCGCTTCCAGGACTAGCGGGTTGGGGGAGACCCAGTACTTC. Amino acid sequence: CSASRTSGLGETQYF.

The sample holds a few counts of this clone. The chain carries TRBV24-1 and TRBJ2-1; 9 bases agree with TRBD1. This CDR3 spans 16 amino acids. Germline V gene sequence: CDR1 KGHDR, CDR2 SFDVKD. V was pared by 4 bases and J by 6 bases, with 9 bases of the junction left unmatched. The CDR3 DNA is TGTGCCACCAGTGACTCCGGGACAGGGATTTTCAATGAGCAGTTCTTC. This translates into CATSDSGTGIFNEQFF.

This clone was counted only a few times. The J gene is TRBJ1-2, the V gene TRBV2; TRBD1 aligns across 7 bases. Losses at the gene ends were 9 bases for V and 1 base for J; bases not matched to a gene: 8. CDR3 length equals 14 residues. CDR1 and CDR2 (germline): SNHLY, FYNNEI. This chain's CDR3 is CASYRDSINYGYTF. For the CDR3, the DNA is TGTGCCAGTTACCGGGACAGCATTAACTATGGCTACACCTTC.

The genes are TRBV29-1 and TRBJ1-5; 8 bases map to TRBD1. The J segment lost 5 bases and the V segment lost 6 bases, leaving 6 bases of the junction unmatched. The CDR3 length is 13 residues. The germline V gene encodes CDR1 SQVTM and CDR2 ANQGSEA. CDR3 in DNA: TGCAGCGTCCTGGGACAGGTCGATCAGCCCCAGCATTTT. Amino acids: CSVLGQVDQPQHF.

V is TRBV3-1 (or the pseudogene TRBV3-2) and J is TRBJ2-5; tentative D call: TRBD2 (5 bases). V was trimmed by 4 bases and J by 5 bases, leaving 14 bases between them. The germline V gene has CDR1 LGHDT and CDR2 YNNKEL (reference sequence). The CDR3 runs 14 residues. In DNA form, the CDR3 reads TGTGCCAGCAGCCTTCGGACGGGAACGGAGACCCAGTACTTC. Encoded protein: CASSLRTGTETQYF.

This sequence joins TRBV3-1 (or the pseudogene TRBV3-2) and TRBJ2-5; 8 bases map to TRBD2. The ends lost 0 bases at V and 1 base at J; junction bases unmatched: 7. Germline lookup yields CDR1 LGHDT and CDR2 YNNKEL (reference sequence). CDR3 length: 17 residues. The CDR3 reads CASSQEMGLVIQETQYF. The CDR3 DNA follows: TGTGCCAGCAGCCAAGAAATGGGACTAGTCATCCAAGAGACCCAGTACTTC.